The next 20 T cell receptor beta chains were all read from a single sample in a study of cytomegalovirus exposure and HLA in healthy donors. The table came from immunoSEQ multiplex PCR; TCRdb's copy has only in-frame clones and leaves some out. The table shows approximately 200,000 clones, with roughly 77% occurring only once. The sample comprised PBMCs. These receptors were collected from a woman aged 25 to 39 in good health and CMV-seronegative.

This chain uses TRBV28 with TRBJ1-1; 11 positions agree with TRBD1. Losses at the gene ends were 2 bases for V and 5 bases for J; bases not matched to a gene: 7. The germline gives CDR1 MDHEN, CDR2 SYDVKM. CDR3 size: 16 residues. CDR3 protein: CASSLGGQGARTEAFF. CDR3 nucleotides: TGTGCCAGCAGTTTAGGAGGACAGGGGGCGCGTACTGAAGCTTTCTTT.

This clone showed up just a few times. V and J are TRBV14 and TRBJ1-6; 9 bases agree with TRBD1. This CDR3 is built from 15 residues. Trimming took 3 bases from V and 9 from J; bases not matched to a gene: 6. CDR1 and CDR2 (germline): SGHDN, FVKESK. The CDR3 is CASSQRTGAGSPLHF. The CDR3 nucleotides read TGTGCCAGCAGCCAGAGGACAGGGGCCGGTTCACCCCTCCACTTT.

The V and J genes are TRBV5-5 and TRBJ2-7; 7 bases are shared with TRBD2. V lost 4 bases, J lost 1 base, and 17 bases stayed unmatched. Germline V gene sequence: CDR1 SGHKS, CDR2 YYEKEE (reference sequence). CDR3 length: 18 residues. The CDR3: CASSPSSGALRGSYEQYF. CDR3 nucleotide sequence: TGTGCCAGCAGCCCCAGCAGCGGGGCACTGCGAGGTTCCTACGAGCAGTACTTC.

V gene TRBV30 combines with J gene TRBJ1-2; tentatively, D is TRBD1 (6 bases). With 5 bases removed from V and 4 bases from J, the gap between germline ends came to 14 bases. Germline values: CDR1 GTSNPN, CDR2 SVGIG (reference sequence). This CDR3 is 13 amino acids long. CDR3 in DNA: TGTGCCTGGGGGCATCAGGGGTTCTATGGCTACACCTTC. Translation: CAWGHQGFYGYTF.

This clone was picked up a small number of times. V usage is TRBV10-1 and J usage is TRBJ1-2, with 7 bases that match TRBD1. Looked up from germline, CDR1 is WNHNN and CDR2 is SYGVQD (reference sequence). The CDR3 loop spans 14 amino acids. The ends lost 5 bases at V and 4 bases at J; junction bases unmatched: 7. CDR3 DNA sequence: TGCGCCAGCAGTATGACAGGGCTCGGCTATGGCTACACCTTC. Translation: CASSMTGLGYGYTF.

V usage is TRBV29-1 and J usage is TRBJ1-4; no reliable D call. V gave up 3 bases and J gave up 8 bases, with 13 bases separating them. From germline, CDR1 is SQVTM and CDR2 ANQGSEA. The CDR3 runs to 13 residues. CDR3 residues: CSVEEGVGEKLFF. CDR3 DNA sequence: TGCAGCGTTGAGGAAGGAGTTGGGGAAAAACTGTTTTTT. Full variable domain (remainder filled in from reference TRBV29-1 and TRBJ1-4): SAVISQKPSRDICQRGTSLTIQCQVDSQVTMMFWYRQQPGQSLTLIATANQGSEATYESGFVIDKFPISRPNLTFSTLTVSNMSPEDSSIYLCSVEEGVGEKLFFGSGTQLSVL.

CDR3 in DNA: TGTGCCAGTAGGCGCTCAGGGAACACTGAAGCTTTCTTT. This gives the protein CASRRSGNTEAFF. V is TRBV19 and J is TRBJ1-1, with no clear D. There are 13 residues in the CDR3. Trimming removed 6 bases from V and 1 base from J, with 9 bases in between. Germline values: CDR1 LNHDA, CDR2 SQIVND (reference sequence). Based on the CDR3 plus reference TRBV19 and TRBJ1-1, the full variable domain is DGGITQSPKYLFRKEGQNVTLSCEQNLNHDAMYWYRQDPGQGLRLIYYSQIVNDFQKGDIAEGYSVSREKKESFPLTVTSAQKNPTAFYLCASRRSGNTEAFFGQGTRLTVV.

The chain links TRBV28 to TRBJ2-3, with D possibly matching TRBD2 (6 bases). This CDR3 comprises 14 residues. V lost 7 bases to trimming and J lost 0 bases, with 11 bases between them. The germline CDR1 and CDR2 sequences are MDHEN and SYDVKM. The CDR3 bases are TGTGCCAGCATACGCGGGACTAGCACAGATACGCAGTATTTT. Translated: CASIRGTSTDTQYF.

This chain joins TRBV5-1 and TRBJ1-1; D might be TRBD1 (6 bases). Germline lookup yields CDR1 SGHRS and CDR2 YFSETQ. Trimming removed 7 bases at V and 3 bases at J, with 19 bases between. The CDR3 extends over 15 amino acids. CDR3 bases: TGCGCCAGCGCACAGGGCAGCGCTGTCGACACTGAAGCTTTCTTT. Protein: CASAQGSAVDTEAFF.

V gene TRBV7-9 combines with J gene TRBJ2-7, with a possible D match to TRBD1 (7 bases). The CDR3 covers 18 residues. Trimming shortened V by 4 bases and J by 3 bases, and 25 bases separated the two germline ends. Germline CDR1 is SEHNR and CDR2 is FQNEAQ (reference sequence). CDR3 DNA sequence: TGTGCCAGCAGCTCCCCCAGGGGGGTTTATAGCTCCAGCTACGAGCAGTACTTC. Residues: CASSSPRGVYSSSYEQYF. The entire variable domain, with the rest obtained from reference TRBV7-9 and TRBJ2-7, is as follows: DTGVSQNPRHKITKRGQNVTFRCDPISEHNRLYWYRQTLGQGPEFLTYFQNEAQLEKSRLLSDRFSAERPKGSFSTLEIQRTEQGDSAMYLCASSSPRGVYSSSYEQYFGPGTRLTVT.

J is TRBJ2-1 and V is TRBV7-9; D might be TRBD2 (7 bases). In germline, CDR1 is SEHNR, CDR2 FQNEAQ (reference sequence). This CDR3 has 16 amino acids. Trimming removed 8 bases from V and 9 bases from J, with 26 bases in between. CDR3 sequence reads: CASVLQGGRGTGEQFF. CDR3 DNA sequence: TGTGCCAGCGTACTCCAAGGAGGGAGGGGGACGGGTGAGCAGTTCTTC.

The V call is TRBV18, the J call TRBJ1-1; D unclear. The CDR3 is 13 residues long. V lost 0 bases to trimming and J lost 3 bases, with 5 bases between them. Per germline, CDR1 KGHSH and CDR2 LQKENI. The CDR3 sequence: CASSPPAYTEAFF. CDR3 bases: TGTGCCAGCTCACCACCTGCGTACACTGAAGCTTTCTTT.

This clone was recorded once. The chain employs TRBV27 and TRBJ2-1; D ambiguous. The CDR3 spans 14 residues. Trimming took 2 bases from V and 3 from J, leaving 8 bases between them. Germline V lookup: CDR1 MNHEY, CDR2 SMNVEV (reference sequence). The CDR3 bases are TGTGCCAGCAGTTTAGGGCTATACTACAATGAGCAGTTCTTC. This sequence encodes CASSLGLYYNEQFF.

V usage is TRBV30 and J usage is TRBJ2-2; 10 positions agree with TRBD2. Per germline, CDR1 GTSNPN and CDR2 SVGIG (reference sequence). V lost 7 bases and J lost 8; bases outside the gene matches: 13. This CDR3 has 15 amino acids. CDR3 sequence reads: CASSFPYSGRGELFF. CDR3 nucleotide sequence: TGTGCCTCGAGCTTCCCATATAGCGGGAGGGGGGAGCTGTTTTTT. The entire variable domain, with the rest obtained from reference TRBV30 and TRBJ2-2, is as follows: SQTIHQWPATLVQPVGSPLSLECTVEGTSNPNLYWYRQAAGRGLQLLFYSVGIGQISSEVPQNLSASRPQDRQFILSSKKLLLSDSGFYLCASSFPYSGRGELFFGEGSRLTVL.

The J gene is TRBJ1-1, the V gene TRBV27, with TRBD1 matching 10 bases. Germline lookup yields CDR1 MNHEY and CDR2 SMNVEV (reference sequence). J was trimmed by 7 bases and V by 3 bases; bases with no gene match: 5. The CDR3 length is 14 residues. CDR3 in amino acids: CASSFRDRGVEAFF. CDR3 in DNA: TGTGCCAGCAGTTTCCGGGACAGGGGAGTTGAAGCTTTCTTT.

This clone was recorded once. The J gene is TRBJ2-1, the V gene TRBV5-1; 10 bases line up with TRBD2. V trimming: 0 bases; J trimming: 4 bases; junction bases outside the gene matches: 1. CDR1 and CDR2 from the germline V gene are SGHRS and YFSETQ. The length of the CDR3 is 15 residues. CDR3 in DNA: TGCGCCAGCAGCTTGGTTAGCGGGAGGTACAATGAGCAGTTCTTC. Translated, it gives CASSLVSGRYNEQFF.

The gene calls are TRBV5-6 and TRBJ2-2; 7 bases agree with TRBD1. This CDR3 contains 14 residues. Looked up from germline, CDR1 is SGHDT and CDR2 is YYEEEE. Trimming took 5 bases from V and 7 from J; bases not matched to a gene: 8. The CDR3 sequence: CASSKDRQVGELFF. CDR3 bases: TGTGCCAGCAGTAAGGACAGGCAGGTCGGGGAGCTGTTTTTT. The full variable domain, completed using reference TRBV5-6 and TRBJ2-2, is DAGVTQSPTHLIKTRGQQVTLRCSPKSGHDTVSWYQQALGQGPQFIFQYYEEEERQRGNFPDRFSGHQFPNYSSELNVNALLLGDSALYLCASSKDRQVGELFFGEGSRLTVL.

The rearrangement uses TRBV4-1 and TRBJ2-3; 9 bases map to TRBD2. CDR1 is MGHRA, CDR2 YSYEKL, per germline. The CDR3 has 16 amino acids. Trimming at V came to 3 bases and at J to 1 base, leaving 5 bases not matched to a gene. CDR3 amino acids: CASSHSIAGGTDTQYF. The CDR3 bases are TGCGCCAGCAGCCATAGCATAGCGGGGGGCACAGATACGCAGTATTTT.

The chain uses TRBV5-4 and TRBJ1-1; D gene unclear. Germline CDR1 and CDR2: SGHNT and YYREEE (reference sequence). CDR3 size: 14 residues. V was cut by 1 base and J by 3 bases, with 10 bases left in between. The chain's CDR3 is CASSLRVRDTEAFF. Written as DNA, the CDR3 is TGTGCCAGCAGCTTGCGGGTTCGGGACACTGAAGCTTTCTTT.

The rearrangement links TRBV28 to TRBJ1-2; D is uncertain. This CDR3 comprises 12 residues. V lost 4 bases to trimming and J lost 7 bases, with 10 bases between them. Germline CDR1 is MDHEN and CDR2 is SYDVKM. The CDR3 region is CASSSTPGGYTF. CDR3 nucleotide sequence: TGTGCCAGCAGTTCGACCCCGGGTGGCTACACCTTC.